One sample yielded the 6 T cell receptor beta chains listed below, sequenced in a study of T cells after yellow fever vaccination. TCRdb reprocessed the 5' RACE reads with MiXCR, giving one entry per CDR3 protein. The sample lists approximately 510,000 distinct CDR3 sequences, 20% to 25% occurring once. The specimen comprised PBMCs, sampled around 3 weeks after the first yellow fever vaccination. Receptor source: a young man who received the YFV17D yellow fever vaccine.

This clonotype has just a few counts. The chain uses TRBV9 and TRBJ2-5; 8 bases match TRBD1. Germline V lookup: CDR1 SGDLS, CDR2 YYNGEE. Germline trimming cut 3 bases from V and 5 bases from J; bases unmatched to any gene: 6. The CDR3 runs to 14 residues. CDR3 region: CASSGGQGGETQYF. The CDR3 coding sequence is TGTGCCAGCAGCGGCGGACAGGGTGGCGAGACCCAGTACTTC.

This clonotype was seen more than once but under ten times. The chain joins TRBV9 to TRBJ2-5; 11 bases are shared with TRBD2. J lost 4 bases, V lost 0 bases, and 8 bases had no gene match. There are 17 residues in the CDR3. Germline assignment: CDR1 SGDLS and CDR2 YYNGEE. CDR3 coding DNA: TGTGCCAGCAGCGTAGGTCTAGCGGGGGGCCTCGGAGAGACCCAGTACTTC. Translating it yields CASSVGLAGGLGETQYF.

DNA of the CDR3: TGTGCCAGCAGAGGACAGATAGCCTACGAGCAGTACTTC. Translation gives CASRGQIAYEQYF. The rearrangement links TRBV2 to TRBJ2-7, with D tentatively TRBD1 (6 bases). Trimming pared 6 bases from V and 2 bases from J, leaving 11 bases between. CDR1 and CDR2 (germline): SNHLY, FYNNEI. The CDR3 consists of 13 residues.

The chain uses TRBV4-1 and TRBJ1-1, with a weak D call TRBD1 (5 bases). CDR1 and CDR2 (germline): MGHRA, YSYEKL. The CDR3 sequence is 23 residues long. V lost 3 bases to trimming and J lost 1 base, with 36 bases between them. CDR3 sequence (DNA): TGCGCCAGCAGCCATACACCCGGTGGCCGATCGACGAGAGTGGGGGTTGGGAACACTGAAGCTTTCTTT. This gives the protein CASSHTPGGRSTRVGVGNTEAFF.

There are a few counts of this clonotype. The chain carries TRBV12-3 or TRBV12-4 and TRBJ2-2; 9 positions match TRBD1. J lost 7 bases, V lost 6 bases, and 3 bases had no gene match. The CDR3 extends over 13 amino acids. CDR3 loop: CASRRQGGGELFF. DNA for the CDR3: TGTGCCAGCAGGCGACAGGGGGGCGGGGAGCTGTTTTTT.

This chain links TRBV29-1 with TRBJ2-3; 7 bases match TRBD2. The CDR3 has 14 residues. Germline V gene lookup returns CDR1 SQVTM and CDR2 ANQGSEA. V lost 4 bases and J lost 3; bases outside the gene matches: 7. In DNA, the CDR3 is TGCAGCGTTGCTGGACTAGTTAGAACAGATACGCAGTATTTT. It codes for CSVAGLVRTDTQYF.